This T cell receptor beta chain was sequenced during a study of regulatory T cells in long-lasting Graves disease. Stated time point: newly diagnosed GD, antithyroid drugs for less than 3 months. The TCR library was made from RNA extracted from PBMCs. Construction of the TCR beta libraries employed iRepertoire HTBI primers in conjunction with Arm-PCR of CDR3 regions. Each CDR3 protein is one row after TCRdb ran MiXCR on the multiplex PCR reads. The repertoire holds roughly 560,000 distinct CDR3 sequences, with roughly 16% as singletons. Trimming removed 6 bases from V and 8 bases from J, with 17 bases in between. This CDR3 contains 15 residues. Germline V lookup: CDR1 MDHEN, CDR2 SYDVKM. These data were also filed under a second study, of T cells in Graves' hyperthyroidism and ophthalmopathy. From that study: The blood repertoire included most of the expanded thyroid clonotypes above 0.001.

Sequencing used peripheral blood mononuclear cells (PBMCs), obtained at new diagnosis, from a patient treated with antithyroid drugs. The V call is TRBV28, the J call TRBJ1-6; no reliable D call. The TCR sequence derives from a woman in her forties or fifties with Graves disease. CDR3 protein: CASSPFTVRDSPLHF. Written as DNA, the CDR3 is TGTGCCAGCAGCCCGTTCACGGTGAGGGATTCACCCCTCCACTTT.